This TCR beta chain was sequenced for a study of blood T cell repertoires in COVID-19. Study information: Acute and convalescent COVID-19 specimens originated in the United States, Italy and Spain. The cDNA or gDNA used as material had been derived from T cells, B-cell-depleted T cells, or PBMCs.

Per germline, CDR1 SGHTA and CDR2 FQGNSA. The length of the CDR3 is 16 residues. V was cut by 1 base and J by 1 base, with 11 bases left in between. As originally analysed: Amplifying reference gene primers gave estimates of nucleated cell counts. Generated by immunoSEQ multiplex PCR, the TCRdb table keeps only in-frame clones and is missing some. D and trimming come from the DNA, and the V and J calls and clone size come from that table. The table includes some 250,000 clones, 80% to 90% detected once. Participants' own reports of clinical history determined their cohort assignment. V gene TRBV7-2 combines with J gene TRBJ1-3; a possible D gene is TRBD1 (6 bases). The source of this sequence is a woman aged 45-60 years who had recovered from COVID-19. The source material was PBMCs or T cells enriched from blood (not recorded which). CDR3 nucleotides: TGTGCCAGCAGCTTAGACAGGGCAAGATCTGGAAACACCATATATTTT. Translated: CASSLDRARSGNTIYF.